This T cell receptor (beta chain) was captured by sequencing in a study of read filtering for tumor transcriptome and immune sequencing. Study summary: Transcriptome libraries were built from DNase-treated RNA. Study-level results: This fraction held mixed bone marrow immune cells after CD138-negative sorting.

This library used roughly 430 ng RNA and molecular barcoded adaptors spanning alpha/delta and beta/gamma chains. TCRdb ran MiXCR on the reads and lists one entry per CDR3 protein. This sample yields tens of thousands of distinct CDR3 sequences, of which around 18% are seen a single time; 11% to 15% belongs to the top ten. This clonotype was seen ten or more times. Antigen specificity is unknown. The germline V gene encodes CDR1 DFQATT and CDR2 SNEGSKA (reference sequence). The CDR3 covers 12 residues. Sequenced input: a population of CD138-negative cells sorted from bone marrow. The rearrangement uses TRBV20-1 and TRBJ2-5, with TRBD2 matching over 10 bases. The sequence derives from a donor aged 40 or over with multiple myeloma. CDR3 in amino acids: CSPSGGVETQYF. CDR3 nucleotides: TGCAGCCCCAGCGGGGGGGTGGAGACCCAGTACTTC.